This TCR beta chain was identified in a study of T cells in localized non-small cell lung cancer. Study-wide findings and caveats: Blood T cell density predicted longer survival; adjacent-lung clonality, shorter.

Some clones are missing from TCRdb's copy, which holds only in-frame ones; the method was immunoSEQ multiplex PCR. The sample carries thousands of clones, under 30% recorded once. Concerning this clone: Its antigen remains unknown.

Per germline, CDR1 SQVTM and CDR2 ANQGSEA. The CDR3 is 15 amino acids. V lost 4 bases and J lost 5; bases outside the gene matches: 6. The chain recombines TRBV29-1 with TRBJ2-2; 11 positions match TRBD1. The specimen comprised lung tumor tissue, sampled before any cancer treatment. The origin of this receptor is a woman aged 35-75 years with stage I lung adenocarcinoma. The CDR3 DNA sequence: TGCAGCGTTGGTACCGGGACAGGGGGGACCGGGGAGCTGTTTTTT. This encodes CSVGTGTGGTGELFF.